The clone carrying this TCR beta chain was seen a few times. Its matching antigen is unknown. These data originate in a study of T cell responses to AZD1222 COVID-19 vaccine. Looking at the study overall: Combined were second doses at about 4 or about 12 weeks.

Germline V lookup: CDR1 MDHEN, CDR2 SYDVKM. This CDR3 region has 15 residues. Unmatched junction bases numbered 7, after V lost 6 bases and J lost 4 bases. Regarding the study as a whole: Spike-specific TCR breadth and depth went up after people got two AZD1222 doses. AZD1222 recipients seropositive at baseline numbered only 5 or 6. The donors showed a predominance of white British ancestry and of females, with possible underestimation of clonal diversity.

Clones were sequenced by immunoSEQ multiplex PCR, and TCRdb holds only the in-frame ones, with some missing. Here the sample spans about 87,000 clones, around 87% being singletons. Sequenced material: peripheral blood, taken on day 0 of AZD1222 vaccination. The TCR sequence derives from an adult in good health. The gene calls are TRBV28 and TRBJ1-2; 11 bases agree with TRBD1. The CDR3 DNA is TGTGCCAGCAGCCGGGACAGGGGGGGAAGCTATGGCTACACCTTC. This translates into CASSRDRGGSYGYTF.